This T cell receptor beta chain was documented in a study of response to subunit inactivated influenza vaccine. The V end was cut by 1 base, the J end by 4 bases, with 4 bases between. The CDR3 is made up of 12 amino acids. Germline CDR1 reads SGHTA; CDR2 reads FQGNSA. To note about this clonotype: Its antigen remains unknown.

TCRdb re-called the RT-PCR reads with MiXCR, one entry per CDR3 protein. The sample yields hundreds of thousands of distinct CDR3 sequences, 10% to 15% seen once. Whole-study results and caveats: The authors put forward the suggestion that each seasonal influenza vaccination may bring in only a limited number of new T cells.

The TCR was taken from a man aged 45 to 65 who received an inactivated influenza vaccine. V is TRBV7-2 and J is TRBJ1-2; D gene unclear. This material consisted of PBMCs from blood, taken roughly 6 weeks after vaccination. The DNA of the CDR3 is TGTGCCAGCAGCTTAGAATTCTATGGCTACACCTTC. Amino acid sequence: CASSLEFYGYTF.